This TCR beta chain was profiled in a study of blood T cells in healthy people across ages. Then a second PCR, running about 7 to 11 cycles, was carried out with a sample-barcoded 5' primer and a J-beta primer mix. TCRdb called the 5' RACE reads again in MiXCR, with one record for every CDR3 protein. Here the sample spans approximately 780,000 distinct CDR3 sequences, around a quarter being singletons. Germline V gives CDR1 DFQATT, CDR2 SNEGSKA (reference sequence). This CDR3 comprises 19 residues. The junction had 13 bases not matched to a gene; V was cut back by 1 base and J by 0 bases. Details on this clonotype: What it binds is unknown.

Study-level findings and limits: Roughly linear declines in TCR beta diversity per million T cells occurred with age.

No fewer than 5.5 micrograms of total RNA were isolated from every sample. This same sample was also taken into another study, of T cells of mothers and their children. From that paper: A few healthy Caucasian mothers served as donors, and their six children did as well. All RNA that had been extracted was used for cDNA synthesis at around 1.4 ug per 15 ul.

V is TRBV20-1 and J is TRBJ2-1; 9 nucleotides align to TRBD2. This receptor was identified in a boy aged 5 to 17 in good health. The sample consisted of blood. This CDR3 is CSARGLAKRGVSSYNEQFF. The CDR3, as DNA: TGCAGTGCTAGAGGACTAGCAAAGCGGGGGGTTAGCTCCTACAATGAGCAGTTCTTC.